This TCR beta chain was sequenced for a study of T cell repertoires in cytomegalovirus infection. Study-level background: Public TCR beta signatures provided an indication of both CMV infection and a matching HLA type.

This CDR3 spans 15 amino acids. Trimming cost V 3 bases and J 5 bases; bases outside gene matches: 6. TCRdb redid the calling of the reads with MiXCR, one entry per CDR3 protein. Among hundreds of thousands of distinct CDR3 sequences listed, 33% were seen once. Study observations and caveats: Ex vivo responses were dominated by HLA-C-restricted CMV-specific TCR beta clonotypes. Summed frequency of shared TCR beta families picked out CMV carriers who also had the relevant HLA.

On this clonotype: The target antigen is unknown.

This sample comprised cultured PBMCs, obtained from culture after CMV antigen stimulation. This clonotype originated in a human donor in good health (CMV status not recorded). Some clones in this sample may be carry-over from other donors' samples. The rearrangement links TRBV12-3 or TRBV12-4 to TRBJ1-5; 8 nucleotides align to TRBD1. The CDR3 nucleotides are TGTGCCAGCAGTTTTATGACAGGGGAACATCAGCCCCAGCATTTT. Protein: CASSFMTGEHQPQHF.